These 5 T cell receptor beta chains originate from one sample sequenced in a study of control samples from healthy donors and cancer patients. Some clones are missing from TCRdb's copy, which holds only in-frame ones; the method was immunoSEQ multiplex PCR. The sample comprises 70,000 to 95,000 clones, 80% to 90% of which are singletons, and about a fifth rests with the top ten. Sequenced material: blood. The receptors derive from a man between 45 and 60 years old in good health.

The chain carries TRBV5-1 and TRBJ2-5; D call uncertain. Germline values: CDR1 SGHRS, CDR2 YFSETQ. This CDR3 contains 13 residues. Trimming stripped 2 bases from V and 3 bases from J, with 8 bases between. Written as DNA, the CDR3 is TGCGCCAGCAGCTTAAGGTTGGAAGAGACCCAGTACTTC. Residues: CASSLRLEETQYF.

A few counts support this clone. The chain links TRBV5-1 to TRBJ1-2, with TRBD1 as a possible D gene (5 bases). Trimming removed 4 bases at V and 4 bases at J, with 17 bases between. The V gene's germline CDR1 is SGHRS and CDR2 YFSETQ. The CDR3 is 15 amino acids. This chain's CDR3 is CASSVTGTQGYGYTF. Written as DNA, the CDR3 is TGCGCCAGCAGCGTTACCGGGACCCAGGGCTATGGCTACACCTTC.

V gene TRBV5-1 combines with J gene TRBJ1-1, with a weak D call TRBD1 (5 bases). Per the germline V gene, CDR1 is SGHRS and CDR2 is YFSETQ. This CDR3 has 14 residues. V shed 0 bases and J shed 6 bases, with 12 bases lying between them. CDR3 sequence: CASSLGRAKAEAFF. In DNA form, the CDR3 reads TGCGCCAGCAGCTTGGGCAGGGCGAAAGCTGAAGCTTTCTTT.

CDR3 amino acids: CASEQGARSPLHF. For the CDR3, the DNA is TGTGCCTCCGAACAGGGGGCGAGATCACCCCTCCACTTT. The chain combines TRBV24-1 with TRBJ1-6, with 9 bases fitting TRBD1. Germline V gene sequence: CDR1 KGHDR, CDR2 SFDVKD. Unmatched junction bases numbered 9, after V lost 12 bases and J lost 10 bases. The CDR3 is 13 residues long.

The chain employs TRBV4-3 and TRBJ1-1; D remains unclear. This CDR3 has 15 residues. The ends were cut back, 0 bases at V and 0 bases at J, with 8 bases in the middle. CDR1 and CDR2 from the germline V gene are LGHNA and YSLEER. The CDR3 sequence is CASSQDFLLNTEAFF. The CDR3 DNA is TGCGCCAGCAGCCAAGATTTTTTGCTGAACACTGAAGCTTTCTTT.